The 3 T cell receptor beta chains below were found in one sample sequenced in a study of blood T cell repertoires in COVID-19. The method was immunoSEQ multiplex PCR; TCRdb's version includes in-frame clones alone and lacks a portion of them. The sample contains fewer than 120,000 clones, around 90% of which appear only once. Sequenced: peripheral blood. The origin of the receptors is a woman in her fifties or sixties with acute or convalescent COVID-19.

This clone was seen just once. This chain uses TRBV7-2 with TRBJ2-1; a possible D gene is TRBD2 (6 bases). Germline CDR1 and CDR2: SGHTA and FQGNSA. V lost 1 base and J lost 8, with 15 bases in between. The CDR3 is 15 amino acids. The CDR3 protein is CASSLEGREFDEQFF. The DNA of the CDR3 is TGTGCCAGCAGCTTAGAGGGGCGGGAATTTGATGAGCAGTTCTTC.

The J gene is TRBJ2-6, the V gene TRBV5-3; D may be TRBD1 (6 bases). TRBV5-3 is flagged as an ORF with uncertain function. The CDR3 contains 21 residues. The germline V and J ends were trimmed by 4 bases and 1 base, with 27 bases remaining between them. Here the CDR3 DNA reads TGTGCCAGAAGCCCGATCTTCCCTCCCGGGACACCGGTTTCTGGGGCCAACGTCCTGACTTTC. It translates to CARSPIFPPGTPVSGANVLTF.

This clone was detected only once. The chain links TRBV7-2 to TRBJ1-5; D may be TRBD1 (6 bases). The CDR3 has 15 amino acids. CDR1 is SGHTA and CDR2 is FQGNSA in the germline V gene. V lost 5 bases, J lost 0 bases, and 11 bases lay in between. CDR3 bases: TGTGCCAGCAGCGCGCAGGGGTATAGCAATCAGCCCCAGCATTTT. It yields the protein CASSAQGYSNQPQHF.